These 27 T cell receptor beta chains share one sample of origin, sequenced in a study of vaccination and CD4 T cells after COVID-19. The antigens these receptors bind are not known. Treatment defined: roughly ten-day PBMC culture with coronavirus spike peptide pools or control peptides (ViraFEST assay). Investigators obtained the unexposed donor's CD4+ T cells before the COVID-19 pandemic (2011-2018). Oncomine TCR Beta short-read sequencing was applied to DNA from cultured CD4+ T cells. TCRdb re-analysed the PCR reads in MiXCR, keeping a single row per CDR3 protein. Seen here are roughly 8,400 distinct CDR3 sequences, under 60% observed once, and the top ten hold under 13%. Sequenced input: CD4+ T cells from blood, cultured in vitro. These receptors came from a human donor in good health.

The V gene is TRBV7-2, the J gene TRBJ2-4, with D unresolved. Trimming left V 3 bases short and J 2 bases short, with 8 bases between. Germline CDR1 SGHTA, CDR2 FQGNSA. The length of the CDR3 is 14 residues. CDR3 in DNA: TGTGCCAGCAGCTTCAGCTTATCCAAAAACATTCAGTACTTC. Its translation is CASSFSLSKNIQYF. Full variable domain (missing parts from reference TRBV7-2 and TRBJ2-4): GAGVSQSPSNKVTEKGKDVELRCDPISGHTALYWYRQSLGQGLEFLIYFQGNSAPDKSGLPSDRFSAERTGGSVSTLTIQRTQQEDSAVYLCASSFSLSKNIQYFGAGTRLSVL.

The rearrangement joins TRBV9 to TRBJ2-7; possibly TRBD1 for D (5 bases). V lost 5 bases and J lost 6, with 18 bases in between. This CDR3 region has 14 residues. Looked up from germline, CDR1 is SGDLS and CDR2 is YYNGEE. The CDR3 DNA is TGTGCCAGCAGTCCGCAGGCCTGGGGCGCCGAGCAGTACTTC. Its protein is CASSPQAWGAEQYF.

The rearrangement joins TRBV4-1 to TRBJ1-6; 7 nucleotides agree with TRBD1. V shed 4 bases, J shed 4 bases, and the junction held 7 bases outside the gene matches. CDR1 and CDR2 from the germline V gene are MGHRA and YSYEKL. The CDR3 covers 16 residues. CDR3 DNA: TGCGCCAGCAGCCGACTCCCGGGACAGTATAATTCACCCCTCCACTTT. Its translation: CASSRLPGQYNSPLHF.

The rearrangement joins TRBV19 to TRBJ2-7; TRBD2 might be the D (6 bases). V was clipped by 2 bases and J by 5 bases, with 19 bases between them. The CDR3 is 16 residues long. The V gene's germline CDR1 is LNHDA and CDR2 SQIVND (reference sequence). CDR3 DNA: TGTGCCAGTAGTATAAGGACTATCCAGGGCAGCCACGAGCAGTACTTC. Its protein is CASSIRTIQGSHEQYF. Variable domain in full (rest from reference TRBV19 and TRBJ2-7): DGGITQSPKYLFRKEGQNVTLSCEQNLNHDAMYWYRQDPGQGLRLIYYSQIVNDFQKGDIAEGYSVSREKKESFPLTVTSAQKNPTAFYLCASSIRTIQGSHEQYFGPGTRLTVT.

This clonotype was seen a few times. The CDR3 spells CASSFWTGGNYGYTF. The CDR3 DNA reads as TGTGCCAGCAGCTTTTGGACAGGGGGCAACTATGGCTACACCTTC. The chain uses TRBV7-9 and TRBJ1-2; 11 nucleotides agree with TRBD1. CDR3 size: 15 residues. The germline V gene has CDR1 SEHNR and CDR2 FQNEAQ (reference sequence). The trim removed 3 bases at V and 2 bases at J, leaving 2 bases unmatched.

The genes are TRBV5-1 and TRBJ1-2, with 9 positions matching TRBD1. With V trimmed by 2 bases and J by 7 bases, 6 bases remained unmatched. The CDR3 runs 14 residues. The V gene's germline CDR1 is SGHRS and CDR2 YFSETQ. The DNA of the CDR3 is TGCGCCAGCAGCTTCGGGGACAGGGTATCTGGCTACACCTTC. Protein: CASSFGDRVSGYTF.

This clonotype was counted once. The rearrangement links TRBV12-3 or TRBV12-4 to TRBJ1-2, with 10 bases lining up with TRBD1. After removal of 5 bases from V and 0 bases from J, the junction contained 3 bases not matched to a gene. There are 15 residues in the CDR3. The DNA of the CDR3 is TGTGCCAGCAGTCCGGGACAGGGGTCTAACTATGGCTACACCTTC. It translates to CASSPGQGSNYGYTF.

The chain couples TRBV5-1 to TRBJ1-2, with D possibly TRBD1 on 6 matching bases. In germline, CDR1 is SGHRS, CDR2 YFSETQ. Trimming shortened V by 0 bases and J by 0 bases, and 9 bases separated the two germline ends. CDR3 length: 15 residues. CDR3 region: CASSLGGTPNYGYTF. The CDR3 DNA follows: TGCGCCAGCAGCTTGGGAGGGACACCTAACTATGGCTACACCTTC. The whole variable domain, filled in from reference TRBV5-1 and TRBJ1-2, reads KAGVTQTPRYLIKTRGQQVTLSCSPISGHRSVSWYQQTPGQGLQFLFEYFSETQRNKGNFPGRFSGRQFSNSRSEMNVSTLELGDSALYLCASSLGGTPNYGYTFGSGTRLTVV.

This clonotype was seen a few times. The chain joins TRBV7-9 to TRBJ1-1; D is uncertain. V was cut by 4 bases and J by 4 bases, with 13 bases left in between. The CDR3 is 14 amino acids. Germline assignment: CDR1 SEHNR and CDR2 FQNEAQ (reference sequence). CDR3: CASSYLVTGTEAFF. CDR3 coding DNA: TGTGCCAGCAGCTACCTGGTGACGGGCACTGAAGCTTTCTTT.

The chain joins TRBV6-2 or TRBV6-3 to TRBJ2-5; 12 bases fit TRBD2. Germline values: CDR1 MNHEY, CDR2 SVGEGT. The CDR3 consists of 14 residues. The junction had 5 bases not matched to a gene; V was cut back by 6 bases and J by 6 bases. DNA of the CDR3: TGTGCCAGCAGGCTAGCGGGGGGGCCAAAGACCCAGTACTTC. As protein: CASRLAGGPKTQYF.

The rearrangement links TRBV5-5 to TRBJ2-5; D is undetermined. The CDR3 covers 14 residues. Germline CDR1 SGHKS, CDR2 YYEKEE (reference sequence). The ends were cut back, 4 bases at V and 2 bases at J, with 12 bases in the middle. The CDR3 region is CASSLGLKQETQYF. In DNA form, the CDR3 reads TGTGCCAGCAGCCTGGGGTTGAAGCAAGAGACCCAGTACTTC.

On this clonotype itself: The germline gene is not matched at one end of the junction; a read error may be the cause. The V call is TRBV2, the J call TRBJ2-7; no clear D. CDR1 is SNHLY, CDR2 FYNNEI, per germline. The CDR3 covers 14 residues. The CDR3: CASSQLRGTYEQYF. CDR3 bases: TGCGCCAGCAGCCAACTCCGAGGTACCTACGAGCAGTACTTC.

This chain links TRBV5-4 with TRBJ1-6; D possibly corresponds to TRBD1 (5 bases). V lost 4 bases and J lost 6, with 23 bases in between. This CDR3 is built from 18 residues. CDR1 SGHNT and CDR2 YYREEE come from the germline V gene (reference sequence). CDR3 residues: CASSPGGGVGGINSPLHF. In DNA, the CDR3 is TGTGCCAGCAGCCCGGGTGGGGGAGTCGGGGGAATTAATTCACCCCTCCACTTT. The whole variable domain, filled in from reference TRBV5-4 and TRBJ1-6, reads ETGVTQSPTHLIKTRGQQVTLRCSSQSGHNTVSWYQQALGQGPQFIFQYYREEENGRGNFPPRFSGLQFPNYSSELNVNALELDDSALYLCASSPGGGVGGINSPLHFGNGTRLTVT.

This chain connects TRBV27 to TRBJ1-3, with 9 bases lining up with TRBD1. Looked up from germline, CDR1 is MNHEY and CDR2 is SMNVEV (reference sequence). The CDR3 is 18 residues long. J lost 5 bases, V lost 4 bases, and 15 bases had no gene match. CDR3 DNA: TGTGCCAGCAGTTCCATAGACAACGGACAGGGGACTAGAAACACCATATATTTT. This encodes CASSSIDNGQGTRNTIYF.

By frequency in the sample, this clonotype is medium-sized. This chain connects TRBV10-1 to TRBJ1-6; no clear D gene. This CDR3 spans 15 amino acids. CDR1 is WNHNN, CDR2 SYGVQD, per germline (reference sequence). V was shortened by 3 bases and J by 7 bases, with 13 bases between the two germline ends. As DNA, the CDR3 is TGCGCCAGCAGTGACCGGGAAATCATAAATTCACCCCTCCACTTT. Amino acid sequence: CASSDREIINSPLHF.

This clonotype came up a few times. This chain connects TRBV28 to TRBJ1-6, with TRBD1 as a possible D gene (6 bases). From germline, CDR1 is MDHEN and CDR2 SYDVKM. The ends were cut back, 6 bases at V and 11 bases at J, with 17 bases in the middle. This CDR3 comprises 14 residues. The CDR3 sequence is CASRPGQSTPPLHF. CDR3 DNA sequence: TGTGCCAGCAGGCCGGGACAATCGACACCACCCCTCCACTTT.

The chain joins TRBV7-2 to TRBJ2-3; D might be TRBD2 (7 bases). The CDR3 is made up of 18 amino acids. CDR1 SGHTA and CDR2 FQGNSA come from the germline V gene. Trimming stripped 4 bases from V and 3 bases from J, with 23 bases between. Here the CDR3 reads CASSSPLGGRAETDTQYF. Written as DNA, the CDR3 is TGTGCCAGCAGCTCACCCCTAGGGGGGAGGGCCGAAACAGATACGCAGTATTTT.

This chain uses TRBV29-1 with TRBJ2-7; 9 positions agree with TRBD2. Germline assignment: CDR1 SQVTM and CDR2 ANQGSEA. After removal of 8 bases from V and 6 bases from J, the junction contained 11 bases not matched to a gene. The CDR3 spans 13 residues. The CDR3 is CSSGVAGEGEQYF. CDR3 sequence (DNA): TGCAGCTCCGGAGTAGCGGGAGAAGGCGAGCAGTACTTC.

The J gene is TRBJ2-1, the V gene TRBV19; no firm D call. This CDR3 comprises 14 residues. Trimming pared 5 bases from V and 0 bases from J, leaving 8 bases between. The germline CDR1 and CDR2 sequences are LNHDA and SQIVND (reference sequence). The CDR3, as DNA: TGTGCCAGTAGTCGACAAATCTCCTACAATGAGCAGTTCTTC. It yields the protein CASSRQISYNEQFF. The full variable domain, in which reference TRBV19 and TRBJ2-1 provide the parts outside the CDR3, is DGGITQSPKYLFRKEGQNVTLSCEQNLNHDAMYWYRQDPGQGLRLIYYSQIVNDFQKGDIAEGYSVSREKKESFPLTVTSAQKNPTAFYLCASSRQISYNEQFFGPGTRLTVL.

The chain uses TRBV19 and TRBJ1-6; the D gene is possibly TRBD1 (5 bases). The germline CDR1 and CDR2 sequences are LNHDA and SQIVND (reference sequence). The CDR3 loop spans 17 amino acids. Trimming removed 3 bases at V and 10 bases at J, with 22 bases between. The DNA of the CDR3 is TGTGCCAGTAGTATTACCGTCCGACAGTCTGCTGGCTCACCCCTCCACTTT. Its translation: CASSITVRQSAGSPLHF.

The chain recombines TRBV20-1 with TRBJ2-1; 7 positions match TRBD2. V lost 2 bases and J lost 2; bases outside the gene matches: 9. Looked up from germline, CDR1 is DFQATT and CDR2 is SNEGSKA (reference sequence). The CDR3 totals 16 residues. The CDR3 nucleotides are TGCAGTGCTAGACCGCCTTTTGGACTAGCCTACAATGAGCAGTTCTTC. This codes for CSARPPFGLAYNEQFF.

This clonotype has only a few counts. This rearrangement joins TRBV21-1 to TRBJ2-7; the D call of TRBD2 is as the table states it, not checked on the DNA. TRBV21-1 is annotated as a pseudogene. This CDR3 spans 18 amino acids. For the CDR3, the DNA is TGTGCCAGCAGCAAGCAACACCAGACTAGCGGGGCTTCCTACGAGCAGTACTTC. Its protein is CASSKQHQTSGASYEQYF.

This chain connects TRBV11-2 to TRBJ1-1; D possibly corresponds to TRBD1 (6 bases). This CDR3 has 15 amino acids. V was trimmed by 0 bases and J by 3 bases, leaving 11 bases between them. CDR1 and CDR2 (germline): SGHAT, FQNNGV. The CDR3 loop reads CASSLEDRTDTEAFF. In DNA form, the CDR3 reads TGTGCCAGCAGCTTAGAGGACAGAACAGACACTGAAGCTTTCTTT.

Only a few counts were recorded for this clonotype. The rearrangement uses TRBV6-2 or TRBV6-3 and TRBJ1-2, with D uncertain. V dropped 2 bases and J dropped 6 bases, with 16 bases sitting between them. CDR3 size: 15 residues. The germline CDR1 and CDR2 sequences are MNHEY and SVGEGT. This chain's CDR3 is CASSYGGRGEDGYTF. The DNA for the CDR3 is TGTGCCAGCAGTTACGGAGGTCGGGGTGAGGATGGCTACACCTTC.

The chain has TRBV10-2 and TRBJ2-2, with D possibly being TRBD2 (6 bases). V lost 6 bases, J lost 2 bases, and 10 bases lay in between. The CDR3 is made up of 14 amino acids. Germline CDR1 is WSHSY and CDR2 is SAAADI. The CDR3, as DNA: TGCGCCAGCAGGGCTAGCGCCAACACCGGGGAGCTGTTTTTT. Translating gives CASRASANTGELFF.

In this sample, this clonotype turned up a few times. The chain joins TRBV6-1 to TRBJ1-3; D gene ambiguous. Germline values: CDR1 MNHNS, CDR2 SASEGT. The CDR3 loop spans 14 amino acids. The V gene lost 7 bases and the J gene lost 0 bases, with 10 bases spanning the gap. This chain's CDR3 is CASKKGNSGNTIYF. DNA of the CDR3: TGTGCCAGCAAGAAGGGAAACTCTGGAAACACCATATATTTT.

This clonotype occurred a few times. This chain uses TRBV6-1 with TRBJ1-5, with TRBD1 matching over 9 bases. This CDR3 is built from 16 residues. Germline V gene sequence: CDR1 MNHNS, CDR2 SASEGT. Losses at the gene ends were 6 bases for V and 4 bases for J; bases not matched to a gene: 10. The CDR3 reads CASRPGQGLANQPQHF. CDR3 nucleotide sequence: TGTGCCAGCAGGCCTGGACAGGGGCTCGCAAATCAGCCCCAGCATTTT.